This T cell receptor beta chain was sequenced in a study of blood T cell repertoires in COVID-19. As originally analysed: Reference gene primer amplification gave nucleated cell count estimates. Using immunoSEQ multiplex PCR, the repertoire was profiled, and TCRdb retains in-frame clones only, with some absent. V, J and clone size reflect that table, while D and trimming were determined from the DNA. The top ten hold 3.5% to 4% of the sample, which has almost 350,000 clones, about nine tenths seen once. The J segment lost 7 bases and the V segment lost 5 bases, leaving 5 bases of the junction unmatched. Germline CDR1 SEHNR, CDR2 FQNEAQ (reference sequence). The CDR3 runs to 13 residues.

The receptor comes from a woman aged 60-75 years with COVID-19, enrolled during active disease. The chain recombines TRBV7-9 with TRBJ1-2; 9 bases line up with TRBD1. Sequencing was done on a sample of peripheral blood. CDR3 sequence reads: CASSLGQGLGYTF. In nucleotides, the CDR3 is TGTGCCAGCAGCCTAGGACAGGGGCTTGGCTACACCTTC.